This entry describes one T cell receptor beta chain. This sample is drawn from a study of blood T cell repertoires in COVID-19. Study summary: From T cells, B-cell-depleted T cells, or PBMCs came the material, which was cDNA or gDNA.

Germline CDR1 is SGHAT and CDR2 is FQNNGV. The CDR3 has 17 amino acids. Germline trimming cut 5 bases from V and 8 bases from J; bases unmatched to any gene: 15. Libraries were prepared by immunoSEQ multiplex PCR; TCRdb keeps only in-frame clonotypes and omits some of them. The sample holds some 700,000 clones, 90% seen once. V gene TRBV11-2 combines with J gene TRBJ2-1, with 10 nucleotides matching TRBD2. Input material: peripheral blood. This receptor was identified in a woman aged 18-29 years with acute or convalescent COVID-19. CDR3 sequence (DNA): TGTGCCAGCAGCCCTCGAAAACTAGCGGGGAGAATGGATGAGCAGTTCTTC. Protein product: CASSPRKLAGRMDEQFF.